The present T cell receptor (beta chain) was sequenced within a study of OX40 agonist ivuxolimab in advanced cancers. For the study in its entirety: Ivuxolimab was an agonistic, fully human IgG2 monoclonal antibody directed against OX40 (CD134), a costimulatory receptor. Intravenous ivuxolimab was administered to patients every 2 weeks at six dose levels: 0.01, 0.1, 0.3, 1.5, 3 and 10 mg/kg. Of the approximately 50 dose-escalation patients, hepatocellular carcinoma was present in around 20, melanoma in approximately 15, renal cell carcinoma in 9 and head and neck cancer in 9. In the dose-escalation cohort, roughly four fifths of patients were male, and the mean age was around 60 years, with a range of roughly 20 to 79. Patients were allowed to have had prior anti-PD-1, anti-PD-L1 or anti-CTLA-4 therapy, and around two fifths of the dose-escalation patients had been treated with checkpoint inhibitors. Partial responses were achieved by three dose-escalation patients, of whom one had hepatocellular carcinoma and two had cutaneous melanoma. Peripheral TCRbeta sequencing was intended to test whether TCR sequence diversity was altered and clonal T-cell expansion was caused by ivuxolimab. The monotherapy dose-escalation portion (N ≈ 52 patients) of the phase I ivuxolimab trial is reported in the paper.

Its CDR3 holds 15 amino acids, cysteine through phenylalanine. Solely the CDR3 DNA is kept, with 45 bases framed from the first base. Per the germline V gene, SGHRS is the CDR1 and YFSETQ is the CDR2. Of note for this clone: What antigen it recognizes has not been identified. Per-base qualities were not stored, and no clone one base away is much larger.

Patients with autoimmune disease history or receiving systemic immunosuppression were excluded from the trial. Peripheral blood for TCR sequencing was drawn from every dose cohort at baseline, at cycle 4 day 1 and at cycle 7 day 1. The samples were taken from a phase I, first-in-human, multicenter, open-label dose-escalation trial of ivuxolimab. The trial enrolled adults with locally advanced or metastatic head and neck squamous cell, hepatocellular, melanoma or renal cell carcinoma. Before TCR sequencing, CD4+ T cells and CD8+ T cells were sorted from peripheral blood as separate populations. Results and caveats for the whole study, not just this receptor: Antigen specificity was not determined for the clonally expanded peripheral T cells. After ivuxolimab, CD8+ T cells had more expanded clones than CD4+ T cells on average. Low levels of normalized T-cell clonal expansion were also seen in some patients who did not respond. At doses from 0.1 to 3.0 mg/kg, clonal expansion was seen in both CD4+ and CD8+ blood T cells between baseline and week 6. In partial responders in the 0.1-3.0 mg/kg groups, normalized peripheral clonal expansion was found to be among the lowest, especially among CD8+ T cells.

Genomic DNA was extracted from sorted cells for sequencing of the TCRbeta CDR3 region. The immunoSEQ Assay was used for sequencing of TCRbeta CDR3 regions. The clones in this table, taken by TCRdb from immuneACCESS, are in-frame only. Not every clone is retained; where verified, under half of the shortfall comes from an unresolved V gene, and the cause of the rest is unknown. The sample yields about 40,000 clones; 75% to 90% were counted once. The ten biggest clones cover over 2.5% of the sample. The sequencing here drew on CD4+ or CD8+ T cells sorted from blood, taken in a trial of the OX40 agonist ivuxolimab. The origin of this receptor is an adult with an advanced solid tumor such as melanoma, head and neck, liver or kidney cancer. This sequence uses TRBV5-1 and TRBJ2-5; 9 junctional bases match TRBD1. The J call may be mistaken, given a closer DNA end match to TRBJ2-7. The encoded CDR3 is CASSLSTGGSYEQYF. The sequenced DNA: TGCGCCAGCAGCTTGTCGACAGGGGGATCCTACGAGCAGTACTTC.